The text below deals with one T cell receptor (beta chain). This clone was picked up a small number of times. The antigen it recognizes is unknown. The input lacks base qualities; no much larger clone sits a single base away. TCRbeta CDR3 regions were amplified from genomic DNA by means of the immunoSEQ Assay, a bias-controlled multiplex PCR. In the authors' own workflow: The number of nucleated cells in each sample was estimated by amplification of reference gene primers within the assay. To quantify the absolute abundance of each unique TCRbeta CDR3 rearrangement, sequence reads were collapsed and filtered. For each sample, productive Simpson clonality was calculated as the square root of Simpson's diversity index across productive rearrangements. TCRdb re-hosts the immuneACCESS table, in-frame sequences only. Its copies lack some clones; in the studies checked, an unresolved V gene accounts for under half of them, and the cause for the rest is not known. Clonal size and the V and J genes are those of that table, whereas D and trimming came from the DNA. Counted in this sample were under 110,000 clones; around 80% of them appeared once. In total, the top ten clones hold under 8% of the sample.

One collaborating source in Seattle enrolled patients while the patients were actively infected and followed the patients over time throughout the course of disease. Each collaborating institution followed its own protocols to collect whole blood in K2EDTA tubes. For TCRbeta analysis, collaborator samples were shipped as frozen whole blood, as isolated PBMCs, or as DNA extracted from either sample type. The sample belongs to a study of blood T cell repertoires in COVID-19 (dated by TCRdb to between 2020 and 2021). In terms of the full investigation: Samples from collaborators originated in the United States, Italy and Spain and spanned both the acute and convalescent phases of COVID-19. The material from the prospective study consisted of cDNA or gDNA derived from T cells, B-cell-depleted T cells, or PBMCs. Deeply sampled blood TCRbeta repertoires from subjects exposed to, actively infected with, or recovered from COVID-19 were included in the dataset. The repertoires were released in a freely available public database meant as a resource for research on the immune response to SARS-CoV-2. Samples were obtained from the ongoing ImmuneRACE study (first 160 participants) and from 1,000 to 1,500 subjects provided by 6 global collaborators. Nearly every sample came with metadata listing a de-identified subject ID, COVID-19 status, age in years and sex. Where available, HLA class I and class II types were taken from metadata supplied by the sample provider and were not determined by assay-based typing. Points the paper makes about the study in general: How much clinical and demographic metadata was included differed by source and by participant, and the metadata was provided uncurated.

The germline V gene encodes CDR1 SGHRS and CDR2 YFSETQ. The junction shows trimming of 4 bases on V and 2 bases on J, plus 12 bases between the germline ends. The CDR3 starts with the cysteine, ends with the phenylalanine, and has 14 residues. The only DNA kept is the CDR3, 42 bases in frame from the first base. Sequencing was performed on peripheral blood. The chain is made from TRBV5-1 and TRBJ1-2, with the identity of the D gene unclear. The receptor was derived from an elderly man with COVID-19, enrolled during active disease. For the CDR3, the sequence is CASSQTTANYGYTF. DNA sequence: TGCGCCAGCAGCCAAACCACAGCAAACTATGGCTACACCTTC.